This T cell receptor beta chain was observed in a study of shared clonotypes between healthy human individuals. The study enrolled healthy HIV-negative adults without recent acute infections or vaccinations as donors. The CDR3 spans 16 residues. Ten immunoSEQ deep assay plates were used by the authors to sequence unsorted PBMC DNA. Assay: immunoSEQ multiplex PCR; the TCRdb copy retains only in-frame clones and omits some. The data hold about 450,000 clones, with roughly 77% observed a single time. Material for sequencing was PBMCs. The receptor comes from a woman between 40 and 50 years old in good health. Some clones in this sample may be carry-over from other donors' samples. V usage is TRBV21-1 and J usage is TRBJ2-3; the listed D gene, TRBD2, was not tested against the DNA. TRBV21-1 is shown as a pseudogene. CDR3 coding DNA: TGTGCCAGCCCCGTAGGGCGGGAGGGAATCACAGATACGCAGTATTTT. This sequence encodes CASPVGREGITDTQYF.